The 25 T cell receptor beta chains below all came from one sample that was sequenced in a study of T-cell reconstitution after alpha-beta-depleted transplantation in children. The TCRbeta library incorporated unique molecular identifiers. TCRdb re-analysed the PCR reads in MiXCR, keeping a single row per CDR3 protein. The repertoire holds approximately 89,000 distinct CDR3 sequences, with about 16% as singletons. Sequencing used PBMCs, mostly from graft donor cells, obtained 180 days after TCRalphabeta/CD19-depleted stem cell transplant. The receptors were gathered from a male patient under 10 years old who had a stem cell transplant for acute lymphoblastic leukemia, so the T cells may come from the graft donor.

This chain joins TRBV4-1 and TRBJ2-7, with D perhaps matching TRBD1 (6 bases). CDR1 and CDR2 from the germline V gene are MGHRA and YSYEKL. This CDR3 has 17 amino acids. V was cut by 2 bases and J by 1 base, with 18 bases left in between. CDR3 amino acids: CASSQLRGDIFSYEQYF. The CDR3 nucleotides read TGCGCCAGCAGCCAACTCCGAGGGGACATTTTTTCCTACGAGCAGTACTTC.

The sample holds a few counts of this clonotype. This chain uses TRBV5-1 with TRBJ1-1, with D perhaps TRBD1 (5 bases). From germline, CDR1 is SGHRS and CDR2 YFSETQ. Trimming took 2 bases from V and 8 from J, leaving 13 bases between them. The CDR3 contains 13 residues. The CDR3 sequence: CASSFLLTGEAFF. CDR3 bases: TGCGCCAGCAGCTTCCTTCTAACAGGAGAAGCTTTCTTT.

The chain links TRBV25-1 to TRBJ2-6; D gene ambiguous. V shed 3 bases and J shed 1 base, with 7 bases lying between them. The CDR3 runs to 15 residues. Germline V lookup: CDR1 MGHDK, CDR2 SYGVNS. The CDR3 DNA follows: TGTGCCAGCAGTGAGGGTTTGTCTGGGGCCAACGTCCTGACTTTC. Protein product: CASSEGLSGANVLTF.

In this sample, this clonotype turned up many times. The gene calls are TRBV10-3 and TRBJ2-1, with D perhaps given as TRBD1 or TRBD2 (6 bases each). Germline V CDR1 and CDR2: ENHRY, SYGVKD. The CDR3 is 15 amino acids. V lost 0 bases to trimming and J lost 5 bases, with 11 bases between them. CDR3 sequence reads: CAISESTRGDNEQFF. In DNA, the CDR3 is TGTGCCATCAGTGAGTCGACAAGGGGGGACAATGAGCAGTTCTTC.

This clonotype was seen at least ten times. The J gene is TRBJ2-3, the V gene TRBV20-1, with 7 bases that match TRBD2. CDR1 and CDR2 from the germline V gene are DFQATT and SNEGSKA (reference sequence). V shed 1 base and J 4 bases; nucleotides not matched to a gene: 14. The CDR3 is 17 amino acids. This chain's CDR3 is CSARGWRSGARPDTQYF. The CDR3 bases are TGCAGTGCTAGAGGTTGGAGGAGCGGGGCCCGCCCAGATACGCAGTATTTT.

This clonotype came up many times. The V call is TRBV7-6, the J call TRBJ2-3; TRBD2 aligns across 10 bases. CDR1 SGHVS and CDR2 FNYEAQ come from the germline V gene. Trimming took 3 bases from V and 6 from J; bases not matched to a gene: 6. This CDR3 comprises 15 residues. The CDR3 DNA reads as TGTGCCAGCAGCTTGAATTCAGCGGGAGGGGATACGCAGTATTTT. This sequence encodes CASSLNSAGGDTQYF.

This sequence joins TRBV7-2 and TRBJ2-7; TRBD1 matches at 9 bases. CDR1 is SGHTA, CDR2 FQGNSA, per germline. This CDR3 spans 16 amino acids. J lost 1 base, V lost 2 bases, and 6 bases had no gene match. CDR3 region: CASSLLRGQGSYEQYF. CDR3 nucleotide sequence: TGTGCCAGCAGCTTATTGAGGGGACAGGGTTCCTACGAGCAGTACTTC.

This sequence joins TRBV20-1 and TRBJ2-7; 9 bases match TRBD1. The CDR3 extends over 14 amino acids. Germline assignment: CDR1 DFQATT and CDR2 SNEGSKA (reference sequence). The J segment lost 2 bases and the V segment lost 2 bases, leaving 4 bases of the junction unmatched. CDR3 bases: TGCAGTGCTAGACCGGGACAGGGACCCTACGAGCAGTACTTC. It is translated as CSARPGQGPYEQYF.

This clonotype showed up just a few times. The V and J genes are TRBV27 and TRBJ2-2; D may be TRBD1 (6 bases). Trimming cost V 6 bases and J 5 bases, with 19 bases left between them. The CDR3 totals 16 residues. Germline V gives CDR1 MNHEY, CDR2 SMNVEV (reference sequence). Here the CDR3 reads CASSLLGGGRTGELFF. DNA of the CDR3: TGTGCCAGCAGCCTCTTAGGGGGTGGGAGAACCGGGGAGCTGTTTTTT.

This clonotype has just a few counts. The rearrangement uses TRBV12-3 or TRBV12-4 and TRBJ2-7, with a possible D match to TRBD1 (6 bases). This CDR3 comprises 14 residues. V was clipped by 6 bases and J by 4 bases, with 16 bases between them. This chain's CDR3 is CASSPPGRGYEQYF. The CDR3 region has the DNA TGTGCCAGCAGCCCCCCTGGCAGGGGTTACGAGCAGTACTTC.

This clonotype was picked up many times. The chain couples TRBV10-1 to TRBJ2-2, with D possibly matching TRBD2 (5 bases). V was cut by 3 bases and J by 5 bases, with 13 bases left in between. The germline CDR1 and CDR2 sequences are WNHNN and SYGVQD (reference sequence). The CDR3 extends over 15 amino acids. The CDR3 region has the DNA TGCGCCAGCAGTGATGGCGGGCGGAAGACCGGGGAGCTGTTTTTT. It translates to CASSDGGRKTGELFF.

Concerning this clonotype: One end of the junction fails to match germline, which may point to a read error. CDR3 amino acids: CASSSETGNQHQHF. The DNA for the CDR3 is TGTGCCAGCAGTTCGGAGACAGGGAATCAGCACCAGCATTTT. The gene calls are TRBV28 and TRBJ1-5; 7 nucleotides agree with TRBD1. CDR1 and CDR2 (germline): MDHEN, SYDVKM. The CDR3 spans 14 residues.

The chain joins TRBV20-1 to TRBJ2-7; D might be TRBD2 (6 bases). Germline V gene lookup returns CDR1 DFQATT and CDR2 SNEGSKA (reference sequence). The CDR3 is made up of 16 amino acids. V lost 0 bases and J 2 bases, leaving 17 bases between the germline ends. CDR3 sequence reads: CSARDVGGRSPYEQYF. CDR3 coding DNA: TGCAGTGCTAGAGACGTCGGGGGACGGTCCCCCTACGAGCAGTACTTC.

In its sample, this clonotype was seen a few times. This sequence joins TRBV2 and TRBJ2-3, with D maybe TRBD1 (6 bases). From germline, CDR1 is SNHLY and CDR2 FYNNEI. The CDR3 totals 13 residues. V lost 11 bases and J 10 bases, leaving 22 bases between the germline ends. The CDR3, as DNA: TGTGCCGTTGGACAGTTTAAGTATGGTTCGCAGTATTTT. This encodes CAVGQFKYGSQYF. The entire variable domain, with the rest obtained from reference TRBV2 and TRBJ2-3, is as follows: EPEVTQTPSHQVTQMGQEVILRCVPISNHLYFYWYRQILGQKVEFLVSFYNNEISEKSEIFDDQFSVERPDGSNFTLKIRSTKLEDSAMYFCAVGQFKYGSQYFGPGTRLTVL.

This clonotype has a count of ten or more. V and J are TRBV29-1 and TRBJ2-1; D uncertain. V lost 5 bases to trimming and J lost 2 bases, with 7 bases between them. CDR1 and CDR2 from the germline V gene are SQVTM and ANQGSEA. The CDR3 totals 12 residues. The CDR3 DNA reads TGCAGCGTTTTTCGTGCCTACAATGAGCAGTTCTTC. Translated: CSVFRAYNEQFF.

This clonotype was counted many times. V is TRBV20-1 and J is TRBJ2-1, with D possibly matching TRBD2 (5 bases). The CDR3 spans 15 residues. Per germline, CDR1 DFQATT and CDR2 SNEGSKA (reference sequence). Trimming stripped 3 bases from V and 0 bases from J, with 12 bases between. CDR3 sequence reads: CSASSTGSSYNEQFF. CDR3 bases: TGCAGTGCTAGCTCCACGGGGAGCTCCTACAATGAGCAGTTCTTC.

As for this clonotype: This could be a read error, since a much larger clone is one nucleotide away. Lacking the conserved final phenylalanine or tryptophan, this CDR3 likely reflects a read error. CDR3 coding DNA: TGTGCCAGCAGTCCGGGGGGGCCGCGGAATGAGCAGTTCCTC. Protein sequence: CASSPGGPRNEQFL. The V call is TRBV12-3 or TRBV12-4, the J call TRBJ2-1, with 8 bases fitting TRBD2. The CDR3 covers 14 residues. V trimming: 5 bases; J trimming: 7 bases; junction bases outside the gene matches: 7.

On this clonotype itself: Given a much more abundant clone one base away, this may be a read error. The chain is built from TRBV3-1 and TRBJ2-5; D ambiguous. Trimming removed 7 bases from V and 2 bases from J, with 23 bases in between. From germline, CDR1 is LGHDT and CDR2 YNNKEL (reference sequence). This CDR3 has 17 amino acids. DNA for the CDR3: TGTGCCAGCACCCAGGCCATTTTGACTCGCTTACAAGAGACCCAGTACTTC. It translates to CASTQAILTRLQETQYF.

This clonotype has just a few counts. The V and J genes are TRBV12-3 or TRBV12-4 and TRBJ2-1; 7 nucleotides align to TRBD2. This CDR3 is 17 amino acids long. V dropped 3 bases and J dropped 2; count of bases not matched to a gene: 10. The CDR3 bases are TGTGCCAGCAGTTTGTTGACTAGCCCCCTAACCTACAATGAGCAGTTCTTC. It specifies CASSLLTSPLTYNEQFF.

In its sample, this clonotype was seen a few times. The chain carries TRBV5-6 and TRBJ2-3; 8 bases line up with TRBD2. The CDR3 extends over 15 amino acids. Germline assignment: CDR1 SGHDT and CDR2 YYEEEE. V lost 3 bases and J lost 3; bases outside the gene matches: 6. The DNA for the CDR3 is TGTGCCAGCAGCTACACGGGGACTAGTACAGATACGCAGTATTTT. Translated, it gives CASSYTGTSTDTQYF.

The chain uses TRBV10-1 and TRBJ1-6; D is perhaps TRBD1 (6 bases). CDR3 length equals 14 residues. V lost 3 bases and J lost 12, with 15 bases in between. Looked up from germline, CDR1 is WNHNN and CDR2 is SYGVQD (reference sequence). The CDR3 loop reads CASSDGRGGQPLHF. Written as DNA, the CDR3 is TGCGCCAGCAGTGACGGCAGGGGAGGTCAACCCCTCCACTTT.

This clonotype was detected many times. V gene TRBV4-3 combines with J gene TRBJ1-1, with TRBD1 as a possible D gene (6 bases). Germline loops: CDR1 LGHNA, CDR2 YSLEER. Trimming cost V 0 bases and J 7 bases, with 12 bases left between them. This CDR3 spans 14 amino acids. CDR3 region: CASSQETGSYEAFF. The CDR3 coding sequence is TGCGCCAGCAGCCAAGAGACAGGTTCCTATGAAGCTTTCTTT.

This clonotype showed up just a few times. The chain is built from TRBV6-5 and TRBJ1-5, with a possible D match to TRBD1 (6 bases). Trimming took 2 bases from V and 4 from J, leaving 12 bases between them. Germline V lookup: CDR1 MNHEY, CDR2 SVGAGI. The CDR3 covers 15 residues. CDR3 bases: TGTGCCAGCAGTTACCCCCCAGGGGTAAATCAGCCCCAGCATTTT. It encodes CASSYPPGVNQPQHF.

In its sample, this clonotype was seen many times. The rearrangement joins TRBV11-2 to TRBJ2-2; D gene ambiguous. The V end was cut by 3 bases, the J end by 6 bases, with 2 bases between. Germline CDR1 reads SGHAT; CDR2 reads FQNNGV. The CDR3 is 11 amino acids. The CDR3 bases are TGTGCCAGCAGCTTGGCCGGGGAGCTGTTTTTT. Translation: CASSLAGELFF.

A few counts support this clonotype. The CDR3 DNA follows: TGTGCCAGCAGCCGATGGGACAGGGATACCTACGAGCAGTACTTC. Translated: CASSRWDRDTYEQYF. The chain joins TRBV9 to TRBJ2-7, with 9 positions matching TRBD1. The CDR3 length is 15 residues. Trimming cost V 4 bases and J 2 bases; bases outside gene matches: 7. Per germline, CDR1 SGDLS and CDR2 YYNGEE. Looking up the rest from reference TRBV9 and TRBJ2-7 gives the full variable domain: DSGVTQTPKHLITATGQRVTLRCSPRSGDLSVYWYQQSLDQGLQFLIQYYNGEERAKGNILERFSAQQFPDLHSELNLSSLELGDSALYFCASSRWDRDTYEQYFGPGTRLTVT.